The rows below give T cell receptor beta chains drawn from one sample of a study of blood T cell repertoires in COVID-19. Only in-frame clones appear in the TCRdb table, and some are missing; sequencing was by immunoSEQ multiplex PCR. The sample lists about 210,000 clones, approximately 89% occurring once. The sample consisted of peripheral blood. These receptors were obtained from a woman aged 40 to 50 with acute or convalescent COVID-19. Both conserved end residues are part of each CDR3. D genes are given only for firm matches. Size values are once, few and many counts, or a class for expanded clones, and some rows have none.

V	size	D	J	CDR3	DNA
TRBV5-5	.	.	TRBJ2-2	CASSLSSGLGTGELFF	TGTGCCAGCAGCTTGAGTTCGGGTTTGGGCACCGGGGAGCTGTTTTTT
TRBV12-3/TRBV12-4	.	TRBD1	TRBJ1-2	CASSDRGYGYTF	TGTGCCAGCAGCGACAGGGGCTATGGCTACACCTTC
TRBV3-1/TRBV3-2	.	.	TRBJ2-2	CASSQPGRRTGELFF	TGTGCCAGCAGCCAGCCCGGACGGAGGACCGGGGAGCTGTTTTTT
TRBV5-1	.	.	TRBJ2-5	CASSISRAGETQYF	TGCGCCAGCAGCATCTCACGGGCGGGAGAGACCCAGTACTTC
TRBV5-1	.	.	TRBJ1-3	CASSLAGGHSGNTIYF	TGCGCCAGCAGCTTGGCTGGGGGACACTCTGGAAACACCATATATTTT
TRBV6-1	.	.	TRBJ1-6	CASSEALAGQGSPLHF	TGTGCCAGCAGTGAAGCGCTGGCGGGTCAAGGTTCACCCCTCCACTTT
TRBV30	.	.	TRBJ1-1	CAWSRRRVANTEAFF	TGTGCCTGGAGTAGGAGACGCGTGGCGAACACTGAAGCTTTCTTT
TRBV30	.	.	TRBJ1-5	CAWSVGPGQPQHF	TGTGCCTGGAGTGTTGGGCCAGGTCAGCCCCAGCATTTT
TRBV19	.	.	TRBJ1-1	CASLKGGSGGWGEAFF	TGTGCCAGTTTGAAAGGAGGATCGGGGGGCTGGGGTGAAGCTTTCTTT
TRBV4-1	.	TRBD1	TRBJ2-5	CASSQETGTGEWETQYF	TGCGCCAGCAGCCAAGAAACGGGGACAGGGGAATGGGAGACCCAGTACTTC
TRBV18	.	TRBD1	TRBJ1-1	CASSPAPGGGGEAFF	TGTGCCAGCTCACCAGCGCCAGGGGGTGGGGGTGAAGCTTTCTTT
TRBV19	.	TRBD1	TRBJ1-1	CASSDGTGGNTEAFF	TGTGCCAGTAGTGACGGGACAGGGGGGAACACTGAAGCTTTCTTT
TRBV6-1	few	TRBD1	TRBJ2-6	CASSVYGTGPLSGANVLTF	TGTGCCAGCAGTGTATACGGGACAGGGCCACTCTCTGGGGCCAACGTCCTGACTTTC
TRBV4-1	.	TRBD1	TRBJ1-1	CASSQETGSLRGAFF	TGCGCCAGCAGCCAAGAGACAGGGTCCCTAAGAGGGGCTTTCTTT
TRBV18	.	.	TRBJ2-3	CASSPMRGLSSGTDTQYF	TGTGCCAGCTCACCAATGCGGGGGCTCAGCTCGGGCACAGATACGCAGTATTTT
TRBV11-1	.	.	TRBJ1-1	CASSLTEYTEAFF	TGTGCCAGCAGCTTAACCGAGTACACTGAAGCTTTCTTT
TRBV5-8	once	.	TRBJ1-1	CASSINYRTEAFF	TGTGCCAGCAGCATAAATTACAGGACTGAAGCTTTCTTT
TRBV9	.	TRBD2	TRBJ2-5	CASSVAPLSGEVQETQYF	TGTGCCAGCAGCGTAGCTCCCCTTAGCGGGGAAGTCCAAGAGACCCAGTACTTC
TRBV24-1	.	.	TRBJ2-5	CAIYREGETQYF	TGTGCCATCTACAGGGAGGGGGAGACCCAGTACTTC
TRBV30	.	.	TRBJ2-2	CAWGREGGWTGELFF	TGTGCCTGGGGGCGGGAAGGGGGCTGGACCGGGGAGCTGTTTTTT
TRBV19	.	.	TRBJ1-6	CASRTYNSPLHF	TGTGCCAGTAGGACTTATAATTCACCCCTCCACTTT
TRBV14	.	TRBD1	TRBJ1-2	CASSQLTGTAYGYTF	TGTGCCAGCAGCCAGCTAACCGGGACAGCCTATGGCTACACCTTC
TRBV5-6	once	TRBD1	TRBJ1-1	CASSTGQGAIRYEAFF	TGTGCCAGCAGCACAGGACAGGGGGCGATTAGGTATGAAGCTTTCTTT
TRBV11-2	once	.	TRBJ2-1	CASSLGGLGNEQFF	TGTGCCAGCAGCTTAGGAGGGCTCGGCAATGAGCAGTTCTTC
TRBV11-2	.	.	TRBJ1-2	CASSLSGYDGYTF	TGTGCCAGCAGCTTGTCAGGGTACGATGGCTACACCTTC
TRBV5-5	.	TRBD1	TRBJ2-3	CASSLGTGTVTQYF	TGTGCCAGCAGCTTGGGCACCGGGACAGTTACTCAGTATTTT
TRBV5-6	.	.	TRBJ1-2	CASSSIDTLGYTF	TGTGCCAGCAGCTCGATCGACACCTTAGGCTACACCTTC
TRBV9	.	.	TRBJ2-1	CASSVVGGYNEQFF	TGTGCCAGCAGCGTAGTGGGGGGATACAATGAGCAGTTCTTC
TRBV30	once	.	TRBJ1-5	CAWSFRGAMSNQPQHF	TGTGCCTGGAGTTTTCGGGGGGCTATGAGCAATCAGCCCCAGCATTTT
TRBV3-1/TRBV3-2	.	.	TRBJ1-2	CASSESLANYGYTF	TGTGCCAGCAGCGAATCACTGGCTAACTATGGCTACACCTTC
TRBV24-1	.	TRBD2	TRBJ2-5	CATAPSGGGETQYF	TGTGCCACCGCCCCTAGCGGGGGCGGAGAGACCCAGTACTTC
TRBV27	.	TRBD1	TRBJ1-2	CASSFLTGQLGGYTF	TGTGCCAGCAGTTTCCTGACAGGGCAATTAGGTGGCTACACCTTC
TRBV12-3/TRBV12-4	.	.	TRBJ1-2	CASTLDSYGYTF	TGTGCCAGCACCTTGGACAGTTATGGCTACACCTTC
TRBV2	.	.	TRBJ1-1	CASVNILQRTDEAFF	TGTGCCAGCGTTAACATCCTACAAAGGACAGATGAAGCTTTCTTT
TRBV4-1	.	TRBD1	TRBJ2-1	CASSQWDRDNEQFF	TGCGCCAGCAGCCAATGGGACAGGGACAATGAGCAGTTCTTC
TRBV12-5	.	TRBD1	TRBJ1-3	CASGLGQGDSGNTIYF	TGTGCTAGTGGTTTAGGACAGGGCGACTCTGGAAACACCATATATTTT
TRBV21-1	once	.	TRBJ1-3	CASSKSSSGNTIYF	TGTGCCAGCAGCAAAAGTAGCTCTGGAAACACCATATATTTT
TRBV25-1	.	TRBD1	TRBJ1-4	CASKHDRGNEKLFF	TGTGCCAGCAAACATGACAGGGGTAATGAAAAACTGTTTTTT
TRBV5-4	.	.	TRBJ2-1	CASSSRDVRGNEQFF	TGTGCCAGCAGCTCCCGGGACGTCCGGGGGAATGAGCAGTTCTTC
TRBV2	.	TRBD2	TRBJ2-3	CASASTGPGLGGYF	TGTGCCAGCGCTTCAACGGGTCCGGGACTAGGAGGGTATTTT
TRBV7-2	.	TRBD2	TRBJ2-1	CASSSSTSGGPGQFF	TGTGCCAGCAGCTCGTCAACTAGCGGGGGGCCCGGGCAGTTCTTC
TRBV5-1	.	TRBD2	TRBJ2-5	CASSRTLTSGTKETQYF	TGCGCCAGCAGCCGGACCTTGACTAGCGGAACAAAAGAGACCCAGTACTTC
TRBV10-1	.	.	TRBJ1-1	CASRGSRDTEAFF	TGCGCCAGCCGAGGTTCCAGGGATACTGAAGCTTTCTTT
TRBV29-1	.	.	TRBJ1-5	CSWGGKLDNQPQHF	TGCAGCTGGGGGGGCAAGCTCGACAATCAGCCCCAGCATTTT
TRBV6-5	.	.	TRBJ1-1	CASSYSRQNTEAFF	TGTGCCAGCAGTTACTCCCGACAGAACACTGAAGCTTTCTTT
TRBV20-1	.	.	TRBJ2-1	CSASVQGGFDEQFF	TGCAGTGCTAGTGTTCAGGGGGGATTCGATGAGCAGTTCTTC
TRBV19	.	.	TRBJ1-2	CASSIGGGYGYTF	TGTGCCAGTAGTATTGGAGGCGGTTATGGCTACACCTTC